This T cell receptor beta chain was sequenced in a study of T cell responses to AZD1222 COVID-19 vaccine. Regarding the study as a whole: Spike-wide coverage was observed for vaccine-associated CD4 TCRs, with dominant responses at 160-218 and 743-854. The repertoires were collected only after the peak T cell response. The donor group comprised mostly white British people and more females; the analysis possibly underestimated clonal diversity. It was only 6 or 7 AZD1222 recipients who were seropositive at baseline.

About this clone: Its target is not known.

The CDR3 is 15 residues long. Germline V gene data show CDR1 as MNHEY and CDR2 as SVGEGT. V lost 2 bases to trimming and J lost 6 bases, with 14 bases between them. Assay: immunoSEQ multiplex PCR; the TCRdb copy retains only in-frame clones and omits some. The sample shows more than 100,000 clones, 80% to 90% of them seen only once. This TCR derives from an adult in good health. Here the sequenced sample was peripheral blood, taken on day 0 of AZD1222 vaccination. The chain links TRBV6-2 or TRBV6-3 to TRBJ2-1; D possibly corresponds to TRBD2 (6 bases). Written as DNA, the CDR3 is TGTGCCAGCAGTTACCCCCCGGACTACTTCAATGAGCAGTTCTTC. Translated: CASSYPPDYFNEQFF.